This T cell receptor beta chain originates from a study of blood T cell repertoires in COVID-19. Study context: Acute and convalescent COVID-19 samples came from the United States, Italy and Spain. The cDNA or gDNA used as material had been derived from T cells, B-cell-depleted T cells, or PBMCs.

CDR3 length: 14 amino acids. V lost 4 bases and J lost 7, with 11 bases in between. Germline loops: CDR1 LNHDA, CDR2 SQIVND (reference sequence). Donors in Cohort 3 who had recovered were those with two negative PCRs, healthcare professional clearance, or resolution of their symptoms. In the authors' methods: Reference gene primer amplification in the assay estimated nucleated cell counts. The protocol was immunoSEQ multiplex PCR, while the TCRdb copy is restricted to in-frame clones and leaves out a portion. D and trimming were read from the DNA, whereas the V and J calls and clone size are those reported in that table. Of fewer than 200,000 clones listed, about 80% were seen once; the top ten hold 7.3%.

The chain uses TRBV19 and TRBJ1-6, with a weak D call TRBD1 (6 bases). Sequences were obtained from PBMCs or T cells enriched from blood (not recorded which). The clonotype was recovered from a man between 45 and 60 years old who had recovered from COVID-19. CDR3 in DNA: TGTGCCAGTAGTACGGCAGGGGCCAATTCACCCCTCCACTTT. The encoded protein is CASSTAGANSPLHF. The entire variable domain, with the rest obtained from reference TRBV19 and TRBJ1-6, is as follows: DGGITQSPKYLFRKEGQNVTLSCEQNLNHDAMYWYRQDPGQGLRLIYYSQIVNDFQKGDIAEGYSVSREKKESFPLTVTSAQKNPTAFYLCASSTAGANSPLHFGNGTRLTVT.